This T cell receptor (beta chain) was retrieved from a study of blood T cell repertoires in COVID-19 (dated by TCRdb to 2019 to 2021). A note on the overall study: The collaborator samples originated in the United States, Italy and Spain and spanned the acute and convalescent phases of COVID-19. The sample metadata nearly always contained a de-identified subject ID, COVID-19 status, age in years and sex. The prospective study material was composed of cDNA or gDNA derived from T cells, B-cell-depleted T cells, or PBMCs. A freely available public database, intended as a resource for researchers studying the immune response to SARS-CoV-2, is where the repertoires were released. Samples were obtained from the ongoing ImmuneRACE study (first 160 participants) and from 1,254 subjects provided by 6 global collaborators. Deeply sampled blood TCRbeta repertoires from subjects exposed to, actively infected with, or recovered from COVID-19 were included in the dataset. Where available, HLA class I and class II types were taken from metadata supplied by the sample provider and were not determined by assay-based typing.

A note on this clone: The antigen this receptor binds is unknown. Base quality data are lacking; no much larger clone is found one base away.

The immunoSEQ Assay, a bias-controlled multiplex PCR, was used to amplify TCRbeta CDR3 regions from genomic DNA. The paper's processing steps were these. The number of nucleated cells in each sample was estimated from the amplification of reference gene primers within the assay. To quantify the absolute abundance of each unique TCRbeta CDR3 rearrangement, sequence reads were collapsed and filtered. Productive Simpson clonality was computed per sample as the square root of Simpson's diversity index over productive rearrangements. The table comes from immuneACCESS by way of TCRdb, which keeps in-frame sequences with V and J called. Part of the clones is missing from these tables; in studies checked, under half for an unresolved V gene and the rest for unknown reasons. V, J and clone size were drawn from that table, and D and trimming were deduced from the DNA. This sample is represented by around 230,000 clones; 80% to 90% of them were singletons. About 2% of the sample belongs to the ten largest clones.

CDR3 length: 14 amino acids, cysteine to phenylalanine. Only the CDR3 DNA stays, 42 bases, in frame from base 1. Cut back by 4 bases and 3 bases, the V and J ends lie 12 bases apart. Taken from the germline V gene (reference sequence), the CDR1 and CDR2 loops are LNHDA and SQIVND. Results the study describes overall, beyond this receptor: How much clinical and demographic metadata was included differed by source and by participant, and the metadata was provided uncurated.

Samples from volunteer blood donors who had recovered from COVID-19 were contributed by a second Seattle source. Whole blood was collected in K2EDTA tubes by collaborating institutions according to the institutions' own protocols. For TCRbeta analysis, collaborators shipped samples as frozen whole blood, isolated PBMCs, or DNA extracted from either of those sample types. The sequenced sample consisted of peripheral blood. The TCR sequence derives from a man in his thirties or forties who had recovered from COVID-19. The chain is encoded by TRBV19 joined to TRBJ1-1, and TRBD1 may be the D gene, going by 5 matching bases. The CDR3 amino acid sequence is: CASSNKWGDTEAFF. The nucleotides are TGTGCCAGTAGTAACAAATGGGGGGACACTGAAGCTTTCTTT.